The next 17 T cell receptor beta chains were all read from a single sample in a study of blood T cell repertoires in COVID-19. This table comes from immunoSEQ multiplex PCR, and its TCRdb copy is limited to in-frame clones, with some not included. The repertoire includes about 270,000 clones, 65% to 90% of them detected once, and around 10% sits in the top ten. Sequenced: PBMCs or T cells enriched from blood (not recorded which). The receptors shown here come from a woman in her forties or fifties with acute COVID-19.

The chain joins TRBV7-9 to TRBJ1-6; TRBD1 is a possible D gene (5 bases). Trimming pared 6 bases from V and 6 bases from J, leaving 15 bases between. Germline-derived CDR1 and CDR2 are SEHNR and FQNEAQ (reference sequence). The CDR3 is 15 amino acids. Here the CDR3 DNA reads TGTGCCAGCAGACTAACAGGCTCGGGTAATTCACCCCTCCACTTT. This translates into CASRLTGSGNSPLHF.

The V and J genes are TRBV12-5 and TRBJ1-5; D perhaps matches TRBD1 (5 bases). V was shortened by 5 bases and J by 4 bases, with 12 bases between the two germline ends. The CDR3 covers 14 residues. CDR1 and CDR2 from the germline V gene are LGHNT and FRNRAP. This chain's CDR3 is CASGPGDWNQPQHF. The CDR3 coding sequence is TGTGCTAGTGGTCCCGGGGACTGGAATCAGCCCCAGCATTTT.

The chain is built from TRBV10-3 and TRBJ2-1; TRBD2 agrees at 8 bases. The CDR3 extends over 15 amino acids. The trim removed 3 bases at V and 4 bases at J, leaving 5 bases unmatched. The germline V gene has CDR1 ENHRY and CDR2 SYGVKD. In nucleotides, the CDR3 is TGTGCCATCAGTGATTGGCAGCGGGGGTACAATGAGCAGTTCTTC. Its translation is CAISDWQRGYNEQFF.

This chain connects TRBV10-1 to TRBJ2-7; D possibly corresponds to TRBD1 (6 bases). Deletions cut 4 bases from V and 3 bases from J, with 10 bases between. The germline CDR1 and CDR2 sequences are WNHNN and SYGVQD (reference sequence). The CDR3 has 13 residues. CDR3 DNA sequence: TGCGCCAGCAGTGGGCAACAGGGCTACGAGCAGTACTTC. Amino acid sequence: CASSGQQGYEQYF.

The chain employs TRBV18 and TRBJ2-4; the D is unclear. Deletions cut 0 bases from V and 6 bases from J, with 12 bases between. The germline CDR1 and CDR2 sequences are KGHSH and LQKENI. The CDR3 covers 15 residues. The CDR3 is CASSPPTATLNIQYF. CDR3 coding DNA: TGTGCCAGCTCACCACCTACAGCAACATTAAACATTCAGTACTTC.

The CDR3 sequence: CASGEAQPQHF. CDR3 in DNA: TGTGCCAGCGGAGAAGCACAGCCCCAGCATTTT. The chain links TRBV27 to TRBJ1-5; D gene ambiguous. CDR1 is MNHEY, CDR2 SMNVEV, per germline (reference sequence). This CDR3 has 11 amino acids. Deletions cut 8 bases from V and 7 bases from J, with 9 bases between.

The V gene is TRBV5-1, the J gene TRBJ2-5; 7 positions agree with TRBD1. The J segment lost 1 base and the V segment lost 3 bases, leaving 3 bases of the junction unmatched. The germline CDR1 and CDR2 sequences are SGHRS and YFSETQ. The CDR3 is 14 residues long. The CDR3 loop reads CASSYGTAQETQYF. The CDR3 region has the DNA TGCGCCAGCAGCTACGGGACAGCCCAAGAGACCCAGTACTTC. The entire variable domain, with the rest obtained from reference TRBV5-1 and TRBJ2-5, is as follows: KAGVTQTPRYLIKTRGQQVTLSCSPISGHRSVSWYQQTPGQGLQFLFEYFSETQRNKGNFPGRFSGRQFSNSRSEMNVSTLELGDSALYLCASSYGTAQETQYFGPGTRLLVL.

This clone was seen more than once but under ten times. The J gene is TRBJ1-1, the V gene TRBV30; weak D call: TRBD1 (5 bases). V was trimmed by 4 bases and J by 0 bases, leaving 12 bases between them. The CDR3 has 14 residues. Germline V CDR1 and CDR2: GTSNPN, SVGIG (reference sequence). The CDR3 here is CAWKGYSMNTEAFF. CDR3 in DNA: TGTGCCTGGAAGGGGTATTCTATGAACACTGAAGCTTTCTTT.

The chain is built from TRBV5-1 and TRBJ1-1; the D gene is possibly TRBD1 (6 bases). The CDR3 totals 14 residues. The germline V and J ends were trimmed by 4 bases and 3 bases, with 13 bases remaining between them. Looked up from germline, CDR1 is SGHRS and CDR2 is YFSETQ. In DNA form, the CDR3 reads TGCGCCAGCAGCCTTGCGGCAGGGGACACTGAAGCTTTCTTT. Encoded protein: CASSLAAGDTEAFF. The variable domain in full, with the rest retrieved from reference TRBV5-1 and TRBJ1-1, is KAGVTQTPRYLIKTRGQQVTLSCSPISGHRSVSWYQQTPGQGLQFLFEYFSETQRNKGNFPGRFSGRQFSNSRSEMNVSTLELGDSALYLCASSLAAGDTEAFFGQGTRLTVV.

The CDR3 region is CASSFLAWEQFF. CDR3 bases: TGTGCCAGCAGCTTTCTAGCGTGGGAGCAGTTCTTC. This rearrangement joins TRBV7-8 to TRBJ2-1; possible D gene TRBD2, 6 bases. Trimming cost V 3 bases and J 10 bases, with 10 bases left between them. Per the germline V gene, CDR1 is SGHVS and CDR2 is FQNEAQ. The CDR3 loop spans 12 amino acids.

This clone has only one observation. The chain joins TRBV2 to TRBJ1-5; no reliable D call. The CDR3 extends over 15 amino acids. V was shortened by 7 bases and J by 4 bases, with 17 bases between the two germline ends. Germline values: CDR1 SNHLY, CDR2 FYNNEI. The CDR3 DNA reads TGTGCCAGCACAAGCGGAGGCGGTCGGAATCAGCCCCAGCATTTT. Protein product: CASTSGGGRNQPQHF.

The chain couples TRBV6-5 to TRBJ1-1; D gene ambiguous. Germline CDR1 MNHEY, CDR2 SVGAGI. CDR3 length equals 13 residues. Between the trimmed V and J ends, which lost 6 bases and 4 bases, there was a span of 12 bases. CDR3 sequence reads: CASRKAGITEAFF. The CDR3 DNA sequence: TGTGCCAGCAGGAAAGCGGGGATCACTGAAGCTTTCTTT.

This clone came up once. The CDR3 here is CAWSPSRGRLANEKLFF. As DNA, the CDR3 is TGTGCCTGGAGCCCCTCCAGGGGGCGATTGGCTAATGAAAAACTGTTTTTT. The rearrangement links TRBV30 to TRBJ1-4, with 8 positions matching TRBD1. The CDR3 runs to 17 residues. The germline CDR1 and CDR2 sequences are GTSNPN and SVGIG (reference sequence). Trimming at V came to 3 bases and at J to 3 bases, leaving 12 bases not matched to a gene.

The sample holds a few counts of this clone. The CDR3 region is CAWSPGGYHHGYTF. As DNA, the CDR3 is TGTGCCTGGAGTCCAGGGGGATATCATCATGGCTACACCTTC. The J gene is TRBJ1-2, the V gene TRBV30; 7 bases match TRBD1. The V gene end was trimmed by 2 bases and the J gene end by 6 bases; junction bases not matched to a gene: 9. The germline V gene has CDR1 GTSNPN and CDR2 SVGIG (reference sequence). CDR3 size: 14 residues.

Only a few counts were recorded for this clone. The chain has TRBV19 and TRBJ2-1; no reliable D call. The germline V gene encodes CDR1 LNHDA and CDR2 SQIVND (reference sequence). This CDR3 has 11 amino acids. Trimming took 3 bases from V and 7 from J, leaving 4 bases between them. CDR3 region: CASSIYNEQFF. The CDR3 DNA sequence: TGTGCCAGTAGTATTTATAATGAGCAGTTCTTC.

The chain recombines TRBV18 with TRBJ1-5; 11 bases match TRBD1. The germline CDR1 and CDR2 sequences are KGHSH and LQKENI. After removal of 3 bases from V and 3 bases from J, the junction contained 10 bases not matched to a gene. CDR3 size: 18 residues. The CDR3 protein is CASSPGTGGPPHNQPQHF. The CDR3 DNA is TGTGCCAGCTCACCCGGGACAGGGGGACCCCCCCACAATCAGCCCCAGCATTTT.

In its sample, this clone was seen a few times. J is TRBJ2-1 and V is TRBV6-5; TRBD2 aligns across 11 bases. With V trimmed by 5 bases and J by 8 bases, 8 bases remained unmatched. The CDR3 runs to 15 residues. Germline-derived CDR1 and CDR2 are MNHEY and SVGAGI. The CDR3 sequence is CASSRGLAGTDEQFF. The CDR3 region has the DNA TGTGCCAGCAGTCGCGGACTAGCGGGCACCGATGAGCAGTTCTTC.